The 26 T cell receptor beta chains below come from one sample, sequenced in a study of PD-1 blockade in mismatch repair-deficient tumors. Method: immunoSEQ multiplex PCR; TCRdb's copy keeps in-frame clones and lacks some. The sample has 120,000 or so clones, about 85% seen once; the top ten hold approximately 13%. Material: peripheral blood, obtained 44 weeks after starting pembrolizumab. These receptors were taken from an adult with mismatch repair-deficient cancer.

The V and J genes are TRBV28 and TRBJ1-2; 7 bases fit TRBD1. V lost 6 bases, J lost 6 bases, and 7 bases stayed unmatched. Germline lookup yields CDR1 MDHEN and CDR2 SYDVKM. The CDR3 consists of 13 residues. The CDR3 reads CASSDRGRDGYTF. Written as DNA, the CDR3 is TGTGCCAGCAGCGATAGGGGGCGCGATGGCTACACCTTC.

The chain combines TRBV30 with TRBJ2-7; D uncertain. The V and J ends lost 2 bases and 3 bases respectively, with 8 bases between them. This CDR3 is built from 12 residues. Germline V gene sequence: CDR1 GTSNPN, CDR2 SVGIG (reference sequence). The CDR3 spells CAWSLSNYEQYF. The DNA for the CDR3 is TGTGCCTGGAGTCTTTCCAACTACGAGCAGTACTTC.

The sample holds a few counts of this clone. The V gene is TRBV6-4, the J gene TRBJ2-2; 12 bases are a match to TRBD2. The CDR3 loop spans 15 amino acids. Germline V gene lookup returns CDR1 MRHNA and CDR2 SNTAGT. J was trimmed by 3 bases and V by 4 bases; bases with no gene match: 0. The CDR3 reads CASSGLAGDTGELFF. CDR3 nucleotides: TGTGCCAGCAGTGGACTAGCGGGAGACACCGGGGAGCTGTTTTTT.

This clone has more than one count but fewer than ten. The V and J genes are TRBV19 and TRBJ1-5, with TRBD1 identical over 10 bases. The CDR3 has 13 residues. Germline CDR1 reads LNHDA; CDR2 reads SQIVND (reference sequence). J gave up 7 bases and V 6 bases, and 3 bases lay outside the gene matches. The CDR3 nucleotides read TGTGCCAGTAGCGGGACAGGGGAACAGCCCCAGCATTTT. Protein product: CASSGTGEQPQHF.

This clone was detected once. This chain uses TRBV7-2 with TRBJ1-1, with D unclear. CDR1 and CDR2 (germline): SGHTA, FQGNSA. This CDR3 spans 15 amino acids. V was shortened by 1 base and J by 1 base, with 10 bases between the two germline ends. This CDR3 is CASSLVLLRNTEAFF. The CDR3, as DNA: TGTGCCAGCAGCTTAGTTCTTCTTAGGAACACTGAAGCTTTCTTT. Complete variable domain (other parts from reference TRBV7-2 and TRBJ1-1): GAGVSQSPSNKVTEKGKDVELRCDPISGHTALYWYRQSLGQGLEFLIYFQGNSAPDKSGLPSDRFSAERTGGSVSTLTIQRTQQEDSAVYLCASSLVLLRNTEAFFGQGTRLTVV.

The V and J genes are TRBV7-8 and TRBJ2-7, with 9 bases that match TRBD1. Germline values: CDR1 SGHVS, CDR2 FQNEAQ. CDR3 length: 14 amino acids. Unmatched junction bases numbered 7, after V lost 2 bases and J lost 8 bases. Here the CDR3 reads CASSLNPTGGKQYF. The CDR3 nucleotides are TGTGCCAGCAGCTTAAATCCAACAGGGGGCAAGCAGTACTTC.

The gene calls are TRBV29-1 and TRBJ2-3; maybe TRBD2 (7 bases). The CDR3 has 15 residues. Germline V lookup: CDR1 SQVTM, CDR2 ANQGSEA. V was trimmed by 6 bases and J by 1 base, leaving 17 bases between them. This chain's CDR3 is CSVEGGLAGTDTQYF. The CDR3 DNA reads TGCAGCGTGGAGGGGGGGCTTGCTGGCACAGATACGCAGTATTTT.

This chain connects TRBV29-1 to TRBJ1-2; D call uncertain. The length of the CDR3 is 14 residues. Germline V gives CDR1 SQVTM, CDR2 ANQGSEA. V lost 0 bases and J 3 bases, leaving 11 bases between the germline ends. The CDR3 region is CSVEDQDLDYGYTF. In nucleotides, the CDR3 is TGCAGCGTTGAAGATCAGGACTTAGACTATGGCTACACCTTC.

This sequence joins TRBV6-6 and TRBJ2-1; D is undetermined. This CDR3 is 14 amino acids long. Germline V lookup: CDR1 MNHNY, CDR2 SVGAGI (reference sequence). With 6 bases removed from V and 0 bases from J, the gap between germline ends came to 9 bases. The CDR3, as DNA: TGTGCCAGCAGGTTGACAACCTCCTACAATGAGCAGTTCTTC. Its protein product is CASRLTTSYNEQFF.

The V call is TRBV12-5, the J call TRBJ1-2; possible D gene TRBD1, 6 bases. Trimming removed 1 base from V and 6 bases from J, with 21 bases in between. The CDR3 loop spans 17 amino acids. Germline CDR1 reads LGHNT; CDR2 reads FRNRAP. The CDR3 here is CASGLAQGSRGWNGYTF. The CDR3 region has the DNA TGTGCTAGTGGTTTGGCCCAAGGGTCAAGGGGGTGGAATGGCTACACCTTC.

The chain couples TRBV2 to TRBJ1-1; tentative D call: TRBD1 (5 bases). V was clipped by 7 bases and J by 1 base, with 16 bases between them. This CDR3 contains 15 residues. CDR1 and CDR2 (germline): SNHLY, FYNNEI. The CDR3 sequence: CASTPIRATNTEAFF. DNA of the CDR3: TGTGCCAGCACTCCAATCAGGGCGACGAACACTGAAGCTTTCTTT.

The rearrangement links TRBV25-1 to TRBJ1-5; the D gene is possibly TRBD1 (5 bases). Germline loops: CDR1 MGHDK, CDR2 SYGVNS. The CDR3 runs 18 residues. Trimming took off 5 bases at V and 0 bases at J, with 20 bases between the two ends. The DNA of the CDR3 is TGTGCCAGCAGTCGCGACCTATACGGGACCTATAGCAATCAGCCCCAGCATTTT. It encodes CASSRDLYGTYSNQPQHF. Full variable domain (rest looked up from reference TRBV25-1 and TRBJ1-5): EADIYQTPRYLVIGTGKKITLECSQTMGHDKMYWYQQDPGMELHLIHYSYGVNSTEKGDLSSESTVSRIRTEHFPLTLESARPSHTSQYLCASSRDLYGTYSNQPQHFGDGTRLSIL.

The chain couples TRBV11-2 to TRBJ2-3; 8 bases match TRBD1. Per the germline V gene, CDR1 is SGHAT and CDR2 is FQNNGV. Trimming at V came to 6 bases and at J to 3 bases, leaving 8 bases not matched to a gene. The CDR3 is 15 residues long. The chain's CDR3 is CASSHGNRGTDTQYF. CDR3 DNA sequence: TGTGCCAGCAGTCACGGGAACAGGGGGACAGATACGCAGTATTTT.

This rearrangement joins TRBV29-1 to TRBJ2-1; D gene unclear. Germline CDR1 SQVTM, CDR2 ANQGSEA. V was pared by 7 bases and J by 0 bases, with 10 bases between. CDR3 size: 13 residues. CDR3 DNA: TGCAGCGGCACCCGCGACTCCTACAATGAGCAGTTCTTC. This gives the protein CSGTRDSYNEQFF.

This chain connects TRBV7-9 to TRBJ1-4; tentatively, D is TRBD1 (5 bases). The CDR3 contains 15 residues. V was clipped by 7 bases and J by 3 bases, with 15 bases between them. Germline assignment: CDR1 SEHNR and CDR2 FQNEAQ (reference sequence). The CDR3 here is CASTLGRGANEKLFF. In DNA form, the CDR3 reads TGTGCCAGCACCCTTGGGCGGGGGGCTAATGAAAAACTGTTTTTT.

In its sample, this clone is medium-sized. The same CDR3 is also encoded by other DNA sequences in this sample. The chain couples TRBV5-1 to TRBJ2-3; D gene uncertain. This CDR3 spans 16 amino acids. Trimming took 0 bases from V and 1 from J, leaving 12 bases between them. Per germline, CDR1 SGHRS and CDR2 YFSETQ. CDR3 nucleotide sequence: TGCGCCAGCAGCTTGGGGACCGGTGGAGGCACAGATACGCAGTATTTT. Protein: CASSLGTGGGTDTQYF. The whole variable domain, filled in from reference TRBV5-1 and TRBJ2-3, reads KAGVTQTPRYLIKTRGQQVTLSCSPISGHRSVSWYQQTPGQGLQFLFEYFSETQRNKGNFPGRFSGRQFSNSRSEMNVSTLELGDSALYLCASSLGTGGGTDTQYFGPGTRLTVL.

The chain uses TRBV5-1 and TRBJ2-1; D uncertain. The germline V gene encodes CDR1 SGHRS and CDR2 YFSETQ. Trimming cost V 0 bases and J 6 bases, with 4 bases left between them. The CDR3 is 12 residues long. The CDR3 loop reads CASSLEGNEQFF. The DNA for the CDR3 is TGCGCCAGCAGCTTGGAGGGCAATGAGCAGTTCTTC.

The chain has TRBV7-3 and TRBJ2-1; 11 bases line up with TRBD2. The CDR3 has 15 amino acids. The germline V gene has CDR1 SGHTA and CDR2 FQGTGA. Trimming cost V 5 bases and J 3 bases; bases outside gene matches: 3. The CDR3: CASSPGTSGYNEQFF. For the CDR3, the DNA is TGTGCCAGCAGCCCAGGGACTAGCGGCTACAATGAGCAGTTCTTC. The whole variable domain, remainder taken from reference TRBV7-3 and TRBJ2-1, is GAGVSQTPSNKVTEKGKYVELRCDPISGHTALYWYRQSLGQGPEFLIYFQGTGAADDSGLPNDRFFAVRPEGSVSTLKIQRTERGDSAVYLCASSPGTSGYNEQFFGPGTRLTVL.

The rearrangement joins TRBV4-2 to TRBJ2-5, with 8 bases aligning to TRBD2. Looked up from germline, CDR1 is LGHNA and CDR2 is YNFKEQ. CDR3 length: 16 amino acids. V trimming: 0 bases; J trimming: 7 bases; junction bases outside the gene matches: 10. CDR3 DNA: TGTGCCAGCAGCCAAGATACCGGGAGGGCCCGAGTGACCCAGTACTTC. It codes for CASSQDTGRARVTQYF.

The chain is built from TRBV28 and TRBJ2-7; 7 bases fit TRBD1. Trimming at V came to 7 bases and at J to 3 bases, leaving 9 bases not matched to a gene. The V gene's germline CDR1 is MDHEN and CDR2 SYDVKM. The CDR3 runs to 14 residues. As DNA, the CDR3 is TGTGCCAGCATCAGGATAGGGGGCAGCTACGAGCAGTACTTC. Encoded protein: CASIRIGGSYEQYF.

CDR3 sequence: CASSDKAGLPHEQYF. The CDR3 DNA reads TGTGCCAGCAGTGATAAAGCGGGGTTACCCCACGAGCAGTACTTC. This chain connects TRBV27 to TRBJ2-7, with 7 bases lining up with TRBD2. Germline loops: CDR1 MNHEY, CDR2 SMNVEV (reference sequence). CDR3 length: 15 residues. The J segment lost 5 bases and the V segment lost 5 bases, leaving 12 bases of the junction unmatched.

This chain joins TRBV27 and TRBJ2-1, with D possibly TRBD2 on 6 matching bases. The CDR3 runs 13 residues. Germline CDR1 is MNHEY and CDR2 is SMNVEV (reference sequence). The V gene lost 2 bases and the J gene lost 7 bases, with 9 bases spanning the gap. The CDR3 DNA reads as TGTGCCAGCAGTTTAGCGGGACTGAATGAGCAGTTCTTC. Encoded protein: CASSLAGLNEQFF.

The chain recombines TRBV7-8 with TRBJ2-5, with TRBD1 matching 7 bases. CDR1 and CDR2 from the germline V gene are SGHVS and FQNEAQ. Unmatched junction bases numbered 18, after V lost 0 bases and J lost 8 bases. The CDR3 loop spans 18 amino acids. The CDR3 protein is CASSLALDRRKGLGTQYF. CDR3 DNA: TGTGCCAGCAGCTTAGCCCTGGACAGGAGGAAGGGCCTGGGCACCCAGTACTTC.

The gene calls are TRBV30 and TRBJ1-2; D ambiguous. The V gene lost 3 bases and the J gene lost 4 bases, with 9 bases spanning the gap. Germline V CDR1 and CDR2: GTSNPN, SVGIG (reference sequence). CDR3 length equals 12 residues. The CDR3 spells CAWRGQIYGYTF. CDR3 in DNA: TGTGCCTGGAGAGGCCAGATCTATGGCTACACCTTC.

The V call is TRBV27, the J call TRBJ2-5; TRBD2 agrees at 12 bases. V lost 8 bases and J lost 5; bases outside the gene matches: 6. The CDR3 has 14 amino acids. From germline, CDR1 is MNHEY and CDR2 SMNVEV (reference sequence). The CDR3 bases are TGTGCCAGCCAACTAGCGGGAGGTGCGGAGACCCAGTACTTC. It translates to CASQLAGGAETQYF.

The V and J genes are TRBV29-1 and TRBJ2-5; 8 bases map to TRBD2. CDR3 size: 13 residues. Germline V gene data show CDR1 as SQVTM and CDR2 as ANQGSEA. With V trimmed by 3 bases and J by 4 bases, 4 bases remained unmatched. The CDR3 nucleotides are TGCAGCGTTGACGGGAGGGCCCGAGAGACCCAGTACTTC. Protein product: CSVDGRARETQYF.